The clone carrying this TCR beta chain has just a few counts. The target antigen is unknown. This CDR3 region has 13 residues. Germline V gene sequence: CDR1 MNHNY, CDR2 SVGAGI (reference sequence). Trimming removed 8 bases from V and 3 bases from J, with 14 bases in between. This sample stems from a study of beta chain features in type 1 diabetes. Study-wide results and limits: For Type 1 diabetes patients, all four CD4+ subsets carried TCRB CDR3s that were moderately but significantly shorter.

Each of the CD4+ naive, central memory, regulatory and stem cell-like memory populations was sorted via CD45RO/CCR7/CD25/CD127/CD95/CD27. Every isolated RNA sample was fully reverse transcribed, so sequencing captured expressed TCRB transcripts. Clones were read by immunoSEQ multiplex PCR, and TCRdb kept only the in-frame ones, dropping some. The top ten hold 0.012% of the sample, which has 250,000 to 300,000 clones, 20% to 25% seen once. Specimen: naive CD4+ T cells from blood. The TCR was taken from a woman in her twenties or thirties with type 1 diabetes. This chain connects TRBV6-6 to TRBJ2-7, with D possibly being TRBD1 (5 bases). The CDR3 sequence is CASGRAMLYEQYF. The CDR3 DNA sequence: TGTGCCAGCGGCAGGGCTATGCTCTACGAGCAGTACTTC.